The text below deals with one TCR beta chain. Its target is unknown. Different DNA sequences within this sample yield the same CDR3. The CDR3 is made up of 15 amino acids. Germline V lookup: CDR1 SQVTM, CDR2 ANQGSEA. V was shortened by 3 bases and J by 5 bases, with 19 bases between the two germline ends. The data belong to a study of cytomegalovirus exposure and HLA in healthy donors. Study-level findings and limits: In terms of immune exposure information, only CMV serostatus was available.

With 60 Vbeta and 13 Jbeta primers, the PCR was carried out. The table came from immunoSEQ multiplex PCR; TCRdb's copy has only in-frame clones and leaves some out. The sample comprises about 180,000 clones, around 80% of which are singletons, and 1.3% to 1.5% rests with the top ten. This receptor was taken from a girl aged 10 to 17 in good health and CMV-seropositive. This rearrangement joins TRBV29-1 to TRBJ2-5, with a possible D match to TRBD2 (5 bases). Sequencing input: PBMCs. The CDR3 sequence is CSVEIPRGSQETQYF. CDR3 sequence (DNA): TGCAGCGTTGAGATTCCTAGAGGGTCCCAGGAGACCCAGTACTTC. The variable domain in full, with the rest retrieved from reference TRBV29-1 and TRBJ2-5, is SAVISQKPSRDICQRGTSLTIQCQVDSQVTMMFWYRQQPGQSLTLIATANQGSEATYESGFVIDKFPISRPNLTFSTLTVSNMSPEDSSIYLCSVEIPRGSQETQYFGPGTRLLVL.